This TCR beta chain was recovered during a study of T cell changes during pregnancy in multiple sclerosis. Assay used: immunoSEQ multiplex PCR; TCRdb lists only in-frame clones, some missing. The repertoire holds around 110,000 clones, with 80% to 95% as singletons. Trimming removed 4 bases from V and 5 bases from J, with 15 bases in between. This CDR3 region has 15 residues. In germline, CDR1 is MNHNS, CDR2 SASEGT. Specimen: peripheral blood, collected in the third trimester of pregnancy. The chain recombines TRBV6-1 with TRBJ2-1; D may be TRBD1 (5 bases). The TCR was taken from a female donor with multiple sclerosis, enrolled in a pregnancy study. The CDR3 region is CASSVEAGFDNEQFF. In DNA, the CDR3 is TGTGCCAGCAGTGTAGAGGCAGGGTTCGACAATGAGCAGTTCTTC.